One TCR beta chain is described in this entry. Antigen: not known. Generated by immunoSEQ multiplex PCR, the TCRdb table keeps only in-frame clones and is missing some. The sample lists over a thousand clones, approximately 41% seen once, with under 9% in the top ten. The data were taken from a study of PD-L1 blockade in urothelial cancer. Turning to the study itself: Anywhere from 0 to 3 prior chemotherapy regimens had been received by patients. Tumor samples gave a median of roughly 1,300 T cells each.

Findings and limits, study-wide: Per-patient sampling comprised one FFPE tumor specimen, not obtained immediately pretreatment. When measured at 3 weeks, tumor-associated blood clones expanded more in durable-benefit patients.

Here the sequenced sample was tumor tissue, taken before atezolizumab (anti-PD-L1) treatment. The clonotype comes from a man aged 60 to 69 with urothelial cancer.

The CDR3 loop reads CASSPYGEKLFF. In DNA, the CDR3 is TGTGCCAGCTCTCCTTACGGTGAAAAACTGTTTTTT. The rearrangement links TRBV18 to TRBJ1-4; D is unresolved. Germline V lookup: CDR1 KGHSH, CDR2 LQKENI. The CDR3 runs to 12 residues. Trimming shortened V by 6 bases and J by 7 bases, and 9 bases separated the two germline ends. The full variable domain, rest sourced from reference TRBV18 and TRBJ1-4, is NAGVMQNPRHLVRRRGQEARLRCSPMKGHSHVYWYRQLPEEGLKFMVYLQKENIIDESGMPKERFSAEFPKEGPSILRIQQVVRGDSAAYFCASSPYGEKLFFGSGTQLSVL.